These 27 T cell receptor beta chains share one sample of origin, sequenced in a study of blood T cell repertoires in COVID-19. This table comes from immunoSEQ multiplex PCR, and its TCRdb copy is limited to in-frame clones, with some not included. This sample has a few hundred thousand clones, with more than 85% found just once. The sequenced sample consisted of peripheral blood. Receptors were obtained from a woman between 50 and 59 years old with COVID-19, enrolled during active disease.

CDR3 sequence (DNA): TGCAGTGGTTTCCCCCGGGATACGCAGTATTTT. It codes for CSGFPRDTQYF. This chain links TRBV20-1 with TRBJ2-3; D uncertain. V lost 7 bases and J 6 bases, leaving 11 bases between the germline ends. The CDR3 has 11 residues. Germline-derived CDR1 and CDR2 are DFQATT and SNEGSKA (reference sequence).

The CDR3 spells CASSHKNTGELFF. The CDR3 nucleotides are TGTGCCAGCAGCCACAAGAACACCGGGGAGCTGTTTTTT. V and J are TRBV5-4 and TRBJ2-2, with D hard to call. Per germline, CDR1 SGHNT and CDR2 YYREEE (reference sequence). Trimming took 4 bases from V and 1 from J, leaving 5 bases between them. The CDR3 extends over 13 amino acids.

The V gene is TRBV7-9, the J gene TRBJ1-1; TRBD1 matches at 8 bases. CDR1 and CDR2 from the germline V gene are SEHNR and FQNEAQ (reference sequence). V was pared by 5 bases and J by 4 bases, with 9 bases of the junction left unmatched. The CDR3 length is 15 residues. CDR3 in DNA: TGTGCCAGCAGCGCCCGACAGGGGAGAGGCACTGAAGCTTTCTTT. Encoded protein: CASSARQGRGTEAFF.

The chain links TRBV7-8 to TRBJ2-1, with 12 bases matching TRBD2. Germline V gene sequence: CDR1 SGHVS, CDR2 FQNEAQ. Trimming cost V 5 bases and J 8 bases; bases outside gene matches: 10. CDR3 size: 16 residues. The CDR3 loop reads CASSRLAGVLRDEQFF. In nucleotides, the CDR3 is TGTGCCAGCAGCAGACTAGCGGGGGTCCTCCGCGATGAGCAGTTCTTC.

This chain joins TRBV5-5 and TRBJ1-5, with 8 positions matching TRBD1. CDR3 length: 18 amino acids. V gave up 1 base and J gave up 3 bases; unmatched junction bases: 12. CDR1 SGHKS and CDR2 YYEKEE come from the germline V gene (reference sequence). The CDR3 loop reads CASSLLGQESYYNQPQHF. CDR3 nucleotide sequence: TGTGCCAGCAGCTTGTTGGGACAGGAAAGTTATTACAATCAGCCCCAGCATTTT.

CDR3 protein: CAIKELGQGNTEAFF. Here the CDR3 DNA reads TGTGCCATCAAGGAACTGGGACAGGGGAACACTGAAGCTTTCTTT. The V and J genes are TRBV10-3 and TRBJ1-1, with 9 bases matching TRBD1. With V trimmed by 7 bases and J by 1 base, 7 bases remained unmatched. Germline V gene sequence: CDR1 ENHRY, CDR2 SYGVKD. This CDR3 contains 15 residues.

This rearrangement joins TRBV5-5 to TRBJ1-2; D not certain. Trimming removed 6 bases from V and 0 bases from J, with 9 bases in between. This CDR3 region has 13 residues. Germline CDR1 is SGHKS and CDR2 is YYEKEE (reference sequence). The CDR3 DNA is TGTGCCAGCAACGGGTTAGCTAACTATGGCTACACCTTC. It yields the protein CASNGLANYGYTF.

The chain uses TRBV10-3 and TRBJ2-1; 11 bases are a match to TRBD2. There are 18 residues in the CDR3. The germline CDR1 and CDR2 sequences are ENHRY and SYGVKD. Unmatched junction bases numbered 10, after V lost 2 bases and J lost 4 bases. The CDR3 region is CAISEAVPGLAAYNEQFF. The CDR3 DNA follows: TGTGCCATCAGTGAGGCGGTACCGGGACTAGCGGCTTACAATGAGCAGTTCTTC.

The V gene is TRBV6-5, the J gene TRBJ2-1; 9 bases align to TRBD1. Unmatched junction bases numbered 3, after V lost 8 bases and J lost 7 bases. CDR1 is MNHEY, CDR2 SVGAGI, per germline. This CDR3 has 12 residues. The CDR3 nucleotides read TGTGCCAGCTGGGACAGGGTTAATGAGCAGTTCTTC. Amino acid sequence: CASWDRVNEQFF.

V usage is TRBV19 and J usage is TRBJ2-1, with D perhaps matching TRBD2 (7 bases). The V and J ends lost 4 bases and 4 bases respectively, with 14 bases between them. There are 15 residues in the CDR3. The germline V gene has CDR1 LNHDA and CDR2 SQIVND (reference sequence). The CDR3 region has the DNA TGTGCCAGTAGTAGGGGGGGGCGACCTTACAATGAGCAGTTCTTC. Translating gives CASSRGGRPYNEQFF.

This clone was observed a few times. The chain is built from TRBV7-3 and TRBJ2-7, with TRBD2 matching 12 bases. Germline values: CDR1 SGHTA, CDR2 FQGTGA. V lost 1 base and J lost 2; bases outside the gene matches: 9. The CDR3 is 18 residues long. The CDR3: CASSLSGLAGFGAYEQYF. The CDR3 nucleotides are TGTGCCAGCAGCTTAAGCGGACTAGCGGGGTTTGGGGCCTACGAGCAGTACTTC.

V is TRBV7-8 and J is TRBJ1-1; 7 nucleotides line up with TRBD1. The germline V gene has CDR1 SGHVS and CDR2 FQNEAQ. The CDR3 spans 13 residues. V dropped 3 bases and J dropped 5; count of bases not matched to a gene: 3. CDR3 DNA: TGTGCCAGCAGCTTGGACAGGAGAACTGAAGCTTTCTTT. The encoded protein is CASSLDRRTEAFF.

The chain recombines TRBV19 with TRBJ1-4; D might be TRBD1 (5 bases). V was pared by 3 bases and J by 8 bases, with 19 bases between. Germline lookup yields CDR1 LNHDA and CDR2 SQIVND (reference sequence). The CDR3 is 16 amino acids. The CDR3 DNA reads as TGTGCCAGTAGTATCCCGACGCGGGGCGCGGGAGAAAAACTGTTTTTT. Amino acid sequence: CASSIPTRGAGEKLFF.

The genes are TRBV15 and TRBJ2-6; 8 nucleotides match TRBD1. V lost 2 bases, J lost 0 bases, and 6 bases stayed unmatched. The CDR3 loop spans 18 amino acids. Looked up from germline, CDR1 is LNHNV and CDR2 is YYDKDF (reference sequence). This chain's CDR3 is CATSRSRTGRSGANVLTF. CDR3 DNA: TGTGCCACCAGCAGATCCAGGACAGGGCGCTCTGGGGCCAACGTCCTGACTTTC.

The rearrangement joins TRBV28 to TRBJ1-2; TRBD1 matches 7 bases. Germline trimming cut 6 bases from V and 8 bases from J; bases unmatched to any gene: 3. The CDR3 totals 11 residues. CDR1 is MDHEN and CDR2 is SYDVKM in the germline V gene. CDR3 sequence: CASRTGIGYTF. As DNA, the CDR3 is TGTGCCAGCAGGACAGGGATCGGCTACACCTTC.

In DNA, the CDR3 is TGCGCCAGCAGCCAAGATGCAGGGGAACGGACTGAAGCTTTCTTT. This gives the protein CASSQDAGERTEAFF. The chain is built from TRBV4-1 and TRBJ1-1; D is possibly TRBD1 (6 bases). The CDR3 is made up of 15 amino acids. With 0 bases removed from V and 5 bases from J, the gap between germline ends came to 13 bases. Per the germline V gene, CDR1 is MGHRA and CDR2 is YSYEKL.

This clone was counted a few times. The chain links TRBV7-9 to TRBJ2-7; TRBD2 might be the D (6 bases). V lost 1 base and J lost 9, with 10 bases in between. CDR1 is SEHNR, CDR2 FQNEAQ, per germline (reference sequence). The CDR3 runs to 12 residues. The DNA of the CDR3 is TGTGCCAGCAGCTTAGGGACTACGGGGCAGTACTTC. It codes for CASSLGTTGQYF.

V gene TRBV7-9 combines with J gene TRBJ1-1; 8 positions match TRBD1. This CDR3 region has 17 residues. The V gene's germline CDR1 is SEHNR and CDR2 FQNEAQ (reference sequence). V gave up 3 bases and J gave up 0 bases; unmatched junction bases: 9. CDR3 protein: CASSFPGQGGVNTEAFF. CDR3 bases: TGTGCCAGCAGCTTCCCCGGACAGGGAGGTGTGAACACTGAAGCTTTCTTT.

The chain is built from TRBV5-1 and TRBJ1-1, with 7 bases matching TRBD1. Germline V gene lookup returns CDR1 SGHRS and CDR2 YFSETQ. V was clipped by 3 bases and J by 1 base; unmatched bases: 6. The CDR3 runs 15 residues. This chain's CDR3 is CASSYHRGPNTEAFF. CDR3 in DNA: TGCGCCAGCAGCTACCACAGGGGCCCGAACACTGAAGCTTTCTTT.

The J gene is TRBJ1-3, the V gene TRBV5-1; D uncertain. CDR1 and CDR2 from the germline V gene are SGHRS and YFSETQ. This CDR3 comprises 15 residues. V was cut by 0 bases and J by 0 bases, with 7 bases left in between. The CDR3 region is CASSLDNPSGNTIYF. The CDR3 DNA reads as TGCGCCAGCAGCTTGGACAATCCCTCTGGAAACACCATATATTTT. The whole variable domain, remainder taken from reference TRBV5-1 and TRBJ1-3, is KAGVTQTPRYLIKTRGQQVTLSCSPISGHRSVSWYQQTPGQGLQFLFEYFSETQRNKGNFPGRFSGRQFSNSRSEMNVSTLELGDSALYLCASSLDNPSGNTIYFGEGSWLTVV.

The CDR3 nucleotides are TGTGCCATCAGCGAGGAGAGGAACACTGAAGCTTTCTTT. Protein: CAISEERNTEAFF. The chain joins TRBV10-3 to TRBJ1-1; D gene unclear. The CDR3 is 13 amino acids. The germline V and J ends were trimmed by 6 bases and 1 base, with 9 bases remaining between them. CDR1 is ENHRY and CDR2 is SYGVKD in the germline V gene.

The CDR3 loop reads CASDKTGYNTDTQYF. CDR3 DNA: TGTGCCAGTGACAAGACAGGTTATAACACAGATACGCAGTATTTT. The chain uses TRBV2 and TRBJ2-3; D might be TRBD1 (6 bases). The CDR3 length is 15 residues. The germline V gene has CDR1 SNHLY and CDR2 FYNNEI. V gave up 9 bases and J gave up 2 bases, with 18 bases separating them.

The V gene is TRBV30, the J gene TRBJ1-2; the match to TRBD1 covers 9 bases. V lost 2 bases, J lost 7 bases, and 5 bases stayed unmatched. This CDR3 spans 13 amino acids. The germline gives CDR1 GTSNPN, CDR2 SVGIG (reference sequence). The CDR3 DNA sequence: TGTGCCTGGAGTAGGGACAGGGCGCTTGGCTACACCTTC. Encoded protein: CAWSRDRALGYTF.

The rearrangement links TRBV5-1 to TRBJ2-1; 9 bases agree with TRBD2. The junction had 3 bases not matched to a gene; V was cut back by 2 bases and J by 15 bases. Germline V lookup: CDR1 SGHRS, CDR2 YFSETQ. This CDR3 comprises 11 residues. The CDR3 protein is CASSFAGGLFF. The CDR3 nucleotides read TGCGCCAGCAGCTTTGCGGGGGGGCTGTTCTTC.

This clone was observed once. The chain uses TRBV6-5 and TRBJ2-7; 9 nucleotides align to TRBD2. This CDR3 region has 13 residues. Germline CDR1 reads MNHEY; CDR2 reads SVGAGI. Losses at the gene ends were 6 bases for V and 4 bases for J; bases not matched to a gene: 4. This chain's CDR3 is CASRRRGGYEQYF. Written as DNA, the CDR3 is TGTGCCAGCAGGAGGCGGGGGGGTTACGAGCAGTACTTC.

The table lists this clone with a count of one. The V gene is TRBV11-2, the J gene TRBJ1-6; perhaps TRBD1 as D (5 bases). The CDR3 is 17 amino acids. Between the trimmed V and J ends, which lost 4 bases and 11 bases, there was a span of 24 bases. CDR1 SGHAT and CDR2 FQNNGV come from the germline V gene. The chain's CDR3 is CASSSVRALSSTPPLHF. For the CDR3, the DNA is TGTGCCAGCAGCTCGGTCAGGGCCCTATCCTCCACTCCACCCCTCCACTTT.

The chain uses TRBV5-4 and TRBJ2-3; D ambiguous. CDR1 is SGHNT, CDR2 YYREEE, per germline (reference sequence). The CDR3 spans 11 residues. Trimming removed 4 bases at V and 3 bases at J, with 3 bases between. The CDR3 DNA follows: TGTGCCAGCAGCCGTACAGATACGCAGTATTTT. Protein sequence: CASSRTDTQYF.